The clone carrying this T cell receptor beta chain was found once. The antigen remains unidentified. The data belong to a study of vaccination and CD4 T cells after COVID-19. Study-level background: Post-vaccination specimens were collected at a median of about 70 days following dose two (range 14 to 241). Study-level findings and limits: Early timepoints after natural infection were not analyzed in these convalescent patients.

Cultured CD4+ T-cell DNA underwent Oncomine TCR Beta short-read sequencing. TCRdb reprocessed the PCR reads with MiXCR, giving one entry per CDR3 protein. The sample has some 15,000 distinct CDR3 sequences, 50% to 75% seen once. The CDR3 extends over 17 amino acids. V was cut by 10 bases and J by 5 bases, with 27 bases left in between. Per germline, CDR1 MDHEN and CDR2 SYDVKM. Indicated treatment: approximately 9-day PBMC culture with coronavirus spike peptide pools or control peptides (ViraFEST assay). The chain carries TRBV28 and TRBJ1-5, with D possibly being TRBD1 (5 bases). The TCR was taken from a human donor who had recovered from COVID-19. Material: CD4+ T cells from blood, cultured in vitro. In DNA form, the CDR3 reads TGTGCCACGCTCCCCAACGCGGGACTCGCCAGGCATCAGCCCCAGCATTTT. Its protein is CATLPNAGLARHQPQHF.